This passage covers 6 T cell receptor beta chains from one sample sequenced in a study of T cell changes during pregnancy in multiple sclerosis. Profiling relied on immunoSEQ multiplex PCR, and the TCRdb table lists in-frame clones only, not all of them. The sample has about 40,000 clones, around 90% seen once. Sequencing was performed on CD8+ T cells from peripheral blood mononuclear cells, taken in the third trimester of pregnancy. These receptors all stem from a female donor with multiple sclerosis, enrolled in a pregnancy study.

This sequence joins TRBV7-2 and TRBJ2-5; TRBD1 is a possible D gene (5 bases). Germline-derived CDR1 and CDR2 are SGHTA and FQGNSA. The CDR3 loop spans 16 amino acids. Trimming pared 5 bases from V and 4 bases from J, leaving 20 bases between. The CDR3 DNA sequence: TGTGCCAGCAGCAAAAGGGGTAGCTCCTACTCAGAGACCCAGTACTTC. This codes for CASSKRGSSYSETQYF.

J is TRBJ1-2 and V is TRBV7-2; unclear D gene. CDR1 and CDR2 (germline): SGHTA, FQGNSA. V lost 5 bases, J lost 4 bases, and 17 bases lay in between. This CDR3 spans 15 amino acids. The CDR3 loop reads CASSLNPEGIYGYTF. CDR3 DNA sequence: TGTGCCAGCAGCCTAAACCCAGAGGGCATCTATGGCTACACCTTC.

J is TRBJ2-4 and V is TRBV5-1; 10 bases line up with TRBD1. The CDR3 is 15 residues long. The germline gives CDR1 SGHRS, CDR2 YFSETQ. Losses at the gene ends were 3 bases for V and 2 bases for J; bases not matched to a gene: 2. CDR3 coding DNA: TGCGCCAGCAGCTCGGGACAGGGGACCAAAAACATTCAGTACTTC. As protein: CASSSGQGTKNIQYF. Combining the CDR3 with reference TRBV5-1 and TRBJ2-4 gives the whole variable domain KAGVTQTPRYLIKTRGQQVTLSCSPISGHRSVSWYQQTPGQGLQFLFEYFSETQRNKGNFPGRFSGRQFSNSRSEMNVSTLELGDSALYLCASSSGQGTKNIQYFGAGTRLSVL.

V and J are TRBV5-4 and TRBJ1-2, with D perhaps TRBD1 (6 bases). The CDR3 is 15 amino acids. Trimming removed 0 bases from V and 3 bases from J, with 12 bases in between. Per the germline V gene, CDR1 is SGHNT and CDR2 is YYREEE (reference sequence). In nucleotides, the CDR3 is TGTGCCAGCAGCTTGGGAACAGGGTTGGACTATGGCTACACCTTC. Residues: CASSLGTGLDYGYTF.

This chain joins TRBV4-3 and TRBJ1-2; 9 nucleotides line up with TRBD1. V was pared by 3 bases and J by 2 bases, with 10 bases of the junction left unmatched. The CDR3 sequence is 17 residues long. Germline-derived CDR1 and CDR2 are LGHNA and YSLEER. CDR3 sequence (DNA): TGCGCCAGCAGCCAGCTTACTCCGGGACAGGGAAACTATGGCTACACCTTC. Residues: CASSQLTPGQGNYGYTF.

This clone was recorded once. The genes are TRBV19 and TRBJ2-1, with TRBD2 matching over 10 bases. The CDR3 runs to 13 residues. CDR1 and CDR2 (germline): LNHDA, SQIVND (reference sequence). V lost 10 bases and J lost 3; bases outside the gene matches: 3. The CDR3 coding sequence is TGTGCCACCACTAGCGGGAACTACAATGAGCAGTTCTTC. This encodes CATTSGNYNEQFF.